This TCR beta chain is drawn from a study of blood T cell repertoires in COVID-19 (dated by TCRdb to the early 2020s). In terms of the full investigation: Samples covering the acute and convalescent phases of COVID-19 were provided by collaborators in the United States, Italy and Spain. Where available, HLA class I and class II types were taken from metadata supplied by the sample provider and were not determined by assay-based typing. The dataset comprised deeply sampled blood TCRbeta repertoires from subjects exposed to, actively infected with, or recovered from COVID-19. The sample metadata nearly always contained a de-identified subject ID, COVID-19 status, age in years and sex. The repertoires were made available in a free public database intended to serve as a resource for research on the immune response to SARS-CoV-2. The samples were drawn from the first 160 participants of the ongoing ImmuneRACE study and from roughly 1,300 subjects provided by 6 global collaborators. The prospective study material was composed of cDNA or gDNA derived from T cells, B-cell-depleted T cells, or PBMCs. The paper's findings and limits, for the study overall: How much clinical and demographic metadata was included differed by source and by participant, and the metadata was provided uncurated.

Points on this clone: Its antigen target is currently unknown. Base-call qualities are not available, and no considerably larger clone is one nucleotide away.

Enrolling through a virtual design, the prospective study's participants ranged in age from roughly 18 to 90 years and lived across more than 20 United States geographic areas. To assign participants to cohorts, the prospective study relied on clinical history that participants themselves reported in a screening survey and a study questionnaire. Recovered participants in ImmuneRACE Cohort 3 were defined by two consecutive negative NP/OP PCR tests, clearance by a healthcare professional, or resolution of symptoms. Mobile phlebotomists in the prospective study collected whole blood, serum and a nasopharyngeal or oropharyngeal swab from every participant. Additional blood draws and questionnaires over a 2-month period could optionally be provided by prospective study participants. Blood samples from the prospective study were shipped frozen or at room temperature prior to DNA extraction. TCRbeta CDR3 regions were amplified from genomic DNA by means of the immunoSEQ Assay, a bias-controlled multiplex PCR. As for how the authors treated the data: The number of nucleated cells in each sample was estimated by amplification of reference gene primers within the assay. To quantify the absolute abundance of each unique TCRbeta CDR3 rearrangement, sequence reads were collapsed and filtered. Productive Simpson clonality was computed per sample as the square root of Simpson's diversity index over productive rearrangements. The source is immuneACCESS, and TCRdb retained only in-frame sequences with V and J called. Part of the clones is not carried over; for the studies checked, unresolved V genes explain less than half of this, and the remainder is unexplained. The V and J calls and clone size were taken over from that table, and D and trimming were inferred from the DNA. The sample data list around 250,000 clones, and 70% to 90% of these were observed just once. Around 2% of the sample is in the top ten clones.

The CDR3, cysteine through phenylalanine, is 14 amino acids long. Only the CDR3 portion is preserved as DNA: 42 bases, with reading frame beginning at the first base. As encoded in the germline V gene (reference sequence), CDR1 is MNHEY while CDR2 is SMNVEV. Compared with germline, V lacks 6 bases and J lacks 4 bases; bases without a gene match: 9. This clonotype originated in a woman aged 50 to 65 who had recovered from COVID-19. The chain is made from TRBV27 and TRBJ2-7; TRBD1 agrees with 7 junctional bases. The sample consisted of PBMCs or T cells enriched from blood (not recorded which). The CDR3 loop reads CASSYKNRGYEQYF. The base sequence is TGTGCCAGCAGCTATAAAAACAGGGGTTACGAGCAGTACTTC.